This passage covers 27 T cell receptor beta chains from one sample sequenced in a study of blood T cell repertoires in COVID-19. Some clones are missing from TCRdb's copy, which holds only in-frame ones; the method was immunoSEQ multiplex PCR. The profile shows 250,000 to 350,000 clones, 65% to 85% of them singletons. Material for sequencing was peripheral blood. The source is a human donor with COVID-19, enrolled during active disease. The donor label of this sample is uncertain.

The gene calls are TRBV5-6 and TRBJ2-7; possible D gene TRBD2, 6 bases. The CDR3 length is 14 residues. Germline loops: CDR1 SGHDT, CDR2 YYEEEE. Trimming removed 1 base at V and 6 bases at J, with 14 bases between. The CDR3 protein is CASSLRPGAGEQYF. The CDR3, as DNA: TGTGCCAGCAGCTTGCGTCCGGGAGCAGGCGAGCAGTACTTC.

The chain is built from TRBV29-1 and TRBJ2-3; no firm D call. The CDR3 spans 12 residues. Trimming took off 0 bases at V and 12 bases at J, with 13 bases between the two ends. CDR1 is SQVTM and CDR2 is ANQGSEA in the germline V gene. Here the CDR3 reads CSVEDRVRTQYF. The CDR3 DNA reads as TGCAGCGTTGAAGATCGGGTTAGAACACAGTATTTT.

This sequence joins TRBV5-1 and TRBJ1-1, with D perhaps TRBD1 (6 bases). The CDR3 loop spans 15 amino acids. V lost 6 bases, J lost 10 bases, and 25 bases lay in between. Germline V lookup: CDR1 SGHRS, CDR2 YFSETQ. The CDR3 DNA sequence: TGCGCCAGCACTAAGGACAGTTCAGTCACTATGGGAGCTTTCTTT. As protein: CASTKDSSVTMGAFF.

This chain uses TRBV7-3 with TRBJ2-7; perhaps TRBD2 as D (6 bases). The germline V and J ends were trimmed by 2 bases and 3 bases, with 8 bases remaining between them. From germline, CDR1 is SGHTA and CDR2 FQGTGA. This CDR3 is built from 13 residues. The CDR3 bases are TGTGCCAGCAGCTTACAGGGAGGCTACGAGCAGTACTTC. Protein product: CASSLQGGYEQYF. The full variable domain, its missing parts supplied by reference TRBV7-3 and TRBJ2-7, is GAGVSQTPSNKVTEKGKYVELRCDPISGHTALYWYRQSLGQGPEFLIYFQGTGAADDSGLPNDRFFAVRPEGSVSTLKIQRTERGDSAVYLCASSLQGGYEQYFGPGTRLTVT.

The chain has TRBV4-2 and TRBJ2-7; D is perhaps TRBD2 (6 bases). This CDR3 is built from 16 residues. Germline loops: CDR1 LGHNA, CDR2 YNFKEQ. V was shortened by 1 base and J by 0 bases, with 13 bases between the two germline ends. The CDR3, as DNA: TGTGCCAGCAGCCAAGTTAGCGGAAACCCCTCCTACGAGCAGTACTTC. Encoded protein: CASSQVSGNPSYEQYF.

The rearrangement uses TRBV19 and TRBJ2-7; 12 bases match TRBD1. V shed 5 bases, J shed 6 bases, and the junction held 8 bases outside the gene matches. CDR1 LNHDA and CDR2 SQIVND come from the germline V gene (reference sequence). The CDR3 contains 15 residues. CDR3 nucleotide sequence: TGTGCCAGTAGTCCCGGGACAGGGGGCTTTCGCGAGCAGTACTTC. It codes for CASSPGTGGFREQYF.

This clone was observed once. V usage is TRBV7-3 and J usage is TRBJ2-2; no firm D call. The V gene's germline CDR1 is SGHTA and CDR2 FQGTGA. The CDR3 has 13 amino acids. Trimming cost V 1 base and J 6 bases, with 6 bases left between them. CDR3 residues: CASSLRLAGELFF. The CDR3 coding sequence is TGTGCCAGCAGCTTAAGATTAGCCGGGGAGCTGTTTTTT.

The chain uses TRBV7-9 and TRBJ1-2; 7 bases are shared with TRBD1. The CDR3 totals 17 residues. Unmatched junction bases numbered 17, after V lost 5 bases and J lost 5 bases. In germline, CDR1 is SEHNR, CDR2 FQNEAQ (reference sequence). The CDR3 sequence is CASSTSPRQGSGYGYTF. The CDR3, as DNA: TGTGCCAGCAGCACCTCCCCAAGACAGGGCTCCGGGTATGGCTACACCTTC.

This clone appeared once. The chain couples TRBV3-1 (or the pseudogene TRBV3-2) to TRBJ1-1, with TRBD1 identical over 8 bases. Germline V gives CDR1 LGHDT, CDR2 YNNKEL (reference sequence). The CDR3 has 15 amino acids. J lost 4 bases, V lost 1 base, and 5 bases had no gene match. The CDR3: CASSQGITGGTEAFF. Written as DNA, the CDR3 is TGTGCCAGCAGCCAAGGAATCACAGGGGGCACTGAAGCTTTCTTT.

The chain combines TRBV4-1 with TRBJ1-5; the D is unclear. CDR1 MGHRA and CDR2 YSYEKL come from the germline V gene. This CDR3 region has 17 residues. The V and J ends lost 4 bases and 0 bases respectively, with 16 bases between them. CDR3 region: CASSPEVSDYSNQPQHF. CDR3 sequence (DNA): TGCGCCAGCAGCCCAGAGGTCAGCGATTATAGCAATCAGCCCCAGCATTTT.

The chain uses TRBV5-1 and TRBJ2-7, with 9 bases that match TRBD2. In germline, CDR1 is SGHRS, CDR2 YFSETQ. The CDR3 consists of 18 residues. With V trimmed by 0 bases and J by 0 bases, 10 bases remained unmatched. The CDR3 loop reads CASSLDGGTSPSSYEQYF. The CDR3 DNA is TGCGCCAGCAGCTTGGACGGGGGGACTAGCCCGTCCTCCTACGAGCAGTACTTC.

This chain joins TRBV5-1 and TRBJ2-5; unclear D gene. The length of the CDR3 is 15 residues. Germline values: CDR1 SGHRS, CDR2 YFSETQ. The V end lost 1 base, the J end lost 0 bases, and 10 bases lay between the germline ends. CDR3 amino acids: CASSLSAVNQETQYF. The DNA for the CDR3 is TGCGCCAGCAGCTTGTCTGCGGTAAACCAAGAGACCCAGTACTTC.

V and J are TRBV19 and TRBJ2-2; 7 nucleotides match TRBD1. V was pared by 4 bases and J by 5 bases, with 7 bases of the junction left unmatched. The CDR3 runs 15 residues. CDR1 is LNHDA, CDR2 SQIVND, per germline (reference sequence). CDR3 bases: TGTGCCAGTAGTACTACAGGGGTATTGACCGGGGAGCTGTTTTTT. It yields the protein CASSTTGVLTGELFF.

The chain joins TRBV18 to TRBJ1-1; 9 bases line up with TRBD1. V was clipped by 0 bases and J by 4 bases; unmatched bases: 6. This CDR3 spans 16 amino acids. The germline V gene encodes CDR1 KGHSH and CDR2 LQKENI. Here the CDR3 DNA reads TGTGCCAGCTCACCACCGGGACAGGGAAGGAGCACTGAAGCTTTCTTT. The encoded protein is CASSPPGQGRSTEAFF.

The gene calls are TRBV5-1 and TRBJ1-2; 8 bases line up with TRBD1. The V segment lost 3 bases and the J segment 3 bases; nucleotides outside the gene matches: 1. CDR1 SGHRS and CDR2 YFSETQ come from the germline V gene. The CDR3 covers 13 residues. CDR3 amino acids: CASSSDRDYGYTF. The DNA of the CDR3 is TGCGCCAGCAGCTCGGACAGGGACTATGGCTACACCTTC.

The V gene is TRBV5-6, the J gene TRBJ1-2; D is uncertain. V was clipped by 1 base and J by 4 bases, with 5 bases between them. In germline, CDR1 is SGHDT, CDR2 YYEEEE. CDR3 size: 12 residues. The CDR3 DNA reads TGTGCCAGCAGCTTGTTGAGCTATGGCTACACCTTC. Translated, it gives CASSLLSYGYTF.

The chain carries TRBV28 and TRBJ2-1, with D tentatively TRBD2 (5 bases). The germline gives CDR1 MDHEN, CDR2 SYDVKM. This CDR3 is 14 amino acids long. The V and J ends lost 6 bases and 7 bases respectively, with 16 bases between them. The CDR3 nucleotides are TGTGCCAGCAGCCGGACGGGAAACCTTAATGAGCAGTTCTTC. Translation: CASSRTGNLNEQFF.

The chain links TRBV6-5 to TRBJ1-2; no definite D call. Trimming removed 2 bases at V and 8 bases at J, with 12 bases between. Germline values: CDR1 MNHEY, CDR2 SVGAGI. CDR3 size: 13 residues. The CDR3 reads CASSYNLAVGYTF. As DNA, the CDR3 is TGTGCCAGCAGTTACAATTTGGCAGTCGGCTACACCTTC.

This chain connects TRBV14 to TRBJ2-5; TRBD1 matches 9 bases. The V and J ends lost 1 base and 5 bases, in that order; junction bases with no gene match: 29. The CDR3 contains 23 residues. Per the germline V gene, CDR1 is SGHDN and CDR2 is FVKESK. CDR3 protein: CASSQASIGPGTGNIFDRETQYF. The CDR3 nucleotides are TGTGCCAGCAGCCAAGCCTCTATCGGGCCCGGGACAGGGAATATTTTCGACCGGGAGACCCAGTACTTC.

The chain carries TRBV9 and TRBJ1-1; 8 bases agree with TRBD1. The CDR3 is made up of 18 amino acids. CDR1 is SGDLS, CDR2 YYNGEE, per germline. V trimming: 0 bases; J trimming: 1 base; junction bases outside the gene matches: 11. CDR3 protein: CASSVEQGVSGRNTEAFF. For the CDR3, the DNA is TGTGCCAGCAGCGTAGAACAGGGGGTAAGTGGGAGGAACACTGAAGCTTTCTTT.

This clone was observed once. The chain is built from TRBV7-2 and TRBJ1-6, with D perhaps matching TRBD1 (6 bases). The V and J ends lost 7 bases and 9 bases respectively, with 16 bases between them. Germline CDR1 reads SGHTA; CDR2 reads FQGNSA. The CDR3 length is 14 residues. The CDR3 DNA reads as TGTGCCAGCACCCTCGGGGGGCAGCTTTCACCCCTCCACTTT. It specifies CASTLGGQLSPLHF.

The chain is built from TRBV5-1 and TRBJ2-7; 7 nucleotides agree with TRBD2. The CDR3 is 15 residues long. V lost 3 bases, J lost 1 base, and 7 bases stayed unmatched. Germline V gene sequence: CDR1 SGHRS, CDR2 YFSETQ. The CDR3 is CASSWEGRGSYEQYF. Written as DNA, the CDR3 is TGCGCCAGCAGCTGGGAGGGCCGGGGGTCCTACGAGCAGTACTTC.

The V gene is TRBV6-5, the J gene TRBJ1-4, with no clear D. The germline gives CDR1 MNHEY, CDR2 SVGAGI. V was trimmed by 4 bases and J by 0 bases, leaving 12 bases between them. The CDR3 is 16 residues long. CDR3 sequence (DNA): TGTGCCAGCAGTTCCCCCCAGTCTGCAACTAATGAAAAACTGTTTTTT. It is translated as CASSSPQSATNEKLFF.

This clone was seen a single time. The chain links TRBV18 to TRBJ1-1; D is unclear. Germline assignment: CDR1 KGHSH and CDR2 LQKENI. Between the trimmed V and J ends, which lost 3 bases and 4 bases, there was a span of 6 bases. The CDR3 is 12 amino acids. CDR3 protein: CASSPEFTEAFF. CDR3 DNA sequence: TGTGCCAGCTCACCCGAGTTCACTGAAGCTTTCTTT.

There are a few counts of this clone. At the DNA level, this CDR3 is encoded by other sequences in the same sample as well. This chain links TRBV7-3 with TRBJ2-1, with 9 bases aligning to TRBD2. Trimming removed 5 bases from V and 2 bases from J; junction bases left unmatched: 4. Germline V gives CDR1 SGHTA, CDR2 FQGTGA. This CDR3 is built from 15 residues. This CDR3 reads CASSPLAGAYNEQFF. The DNA of the CDR3 is TGTGCCAGCAGCCCCTTAGCGGGAGCCTACAATGAGCAGTTCTTC.

This chain's CDR3 is CASSLVPGQGFVYSYEQYF. For the CDR3, the DNA is TGCGCCAGCAGCTTGGTGCCGGGACAGGGATTCGTTTACTCCTACGAGCAGTACTTC. The rearrangement uses TRBV5-1 and TRBJ2-7, with TRBD1 identical over 9 bases. The CDR3 has 19 residues. Per the germline V gene, CDR1 is SGHRS and CDR2 is YFSETQ. Trimming cost V 0 bases and J 0 bases; bases outside gene matches: 13.

The chain links TRBV5-4 to TRBJ1-1; D is unclear. CDR1 and CDR2 from the germline V gene are SGHNT and YYREEE (reference sequence). V lost 1 base, J lost 0 bases, and 7 bases lay in between. This CDR3 has 14 amino acids. In nucleotides, the CDR3 is TGTGCCAGCAGCTTGAGCGCTATGAACACTGAAGCTTTCTTT. The encoded protein is CASSLSAMNTEAFF.